What follows are 8 T cell receptor beta chains derived from one specimen sequenced in a study of beta chain features in type 1 diabetes. Study-wide points: In all four CD4+ subsets, TCRB CDR3 length was significantly, moderately reduced in type 1 diabetes.

These receptors have no known antigen. TCRB transcripts that were expressed got sequenced, as all of the isolated RNA had been reverse transcribed. TCRdb's table, derived via immunoSEQ multiplex PCR, lists solely in-frame clones and lacks some. The table includes around 280,000 clones, approximately 15% detected once. Sequences were obtained from naive CD4+ T cells from blood. The receptors originated from a man younger than 35 with type 1 diabetes.

This clone was detected a few times. This chain joins TRBV29-1 and TRBJ2-5; D is unclear. Germline assignment: CDR1 SQVTM and CDR2 ANQGSEA. Trimming removed 4 bases from V and 1 base from J, with 13 bases in between. The CDR3 spans 14 residues. As DNA, the CDR3 is TGCAGCGTTGCCCCTCTCCACTCCCAAGAGACCCAGTACTTC. It codes for CSVAPLHSQETQYF. Supplemented by reference TRBV29-1 and TRBJ2-5, the full variable domain reads SAVISQKPSRDICQRGTSLTIQCQVDSQVTMMFWYRQQPGQSLTLIATANQGSEATYESGFVIDKFPISRPNLTFSTLTVSNMSPEDSSIYLCSVAPLHSQETQYFGPGTRLLVL.

The sample holds a few counts of this clone. The chain has TRBV11-2 and TRBJ2-7; D not certain. V lost 2 bases and J 7 bases, leaving 9 bases between the germline ends. The CDR3 has 12 amino acids. In germline, CDR1 is SGHAT, CDR2 FQNNGV. The CDR3 DNA reads TGTGCCAGCAGCTTAAGGAGACTGGAGCAGTACTTC. As protein: CASSLRRLEQYF.

The rearrangement joins TRBV5-1 to TRBJ2-2, with 9 bases identical to TRBD2. Germline V gene data show CDR1 as SGHRS and CDR2 as YFSETQ. The V segment lost 4 bases and the J segment 5 bases; nucleotides outside the gene matches: 6. This CDR3 has 15 residues. CDR3 DNA: TGCGCCAGCAGCAGGACTAGCGTGGGAACCGGGGAGCTGTTTTTT. Protein sequence: CASSRTSVGTGELFF. Filled out from reference TRBV5-1 and TRBJ2-2, the complete variable domain reads KAGVTQTPRYLIKTRGQQVTLSCSPISGHRSVSWYQQTPGQGLQFLFEYFSETQRNKGNFPGRFSGRQFSNSRSEMNVSTLELGDSALYLCASSRTSVGTGELFFGEGSRLTVL.

The rearrangement uses TRBV5-4 and TRBJ2-1; the D gene is possibly TRBD2 (5 bases). V lost 6 bases and J 1 base, leaving 11 bases between the germline ends. This CDR3 has 14 amino acids. The germline gives CDR1 SGHNT, CDR2 YYREEE (reference sequence). The CDR3 protein is CASNPDFSYNEQFF. The CDR3 bases are TGTGCCAGCAACCCGGACTTTTCCTACAATGAGCAGTTCTTC. The full variable domain, in which reference TRBV5-4 and TRBJ2-1 provide the parts outside the CDR3, is ETGVTQSPTHLIKTRGQQVTLRCSSQSGHNTVSWYQQALGQGPQFIFQYYREEENGRGNFPPRFSGLQFPNYSSELNVNALELDDSALYLCASNPDFSYNEQFFGPGTRLTVL.

This sequence joins TRBV7-9 and TRBJ2-1; a weak D match, TRBD1 (6 bases). The CDR3 loop spans 16 amino acids. CDR1 SEHNR and CDR2 FQNEAQ come from the germline V gene (reference sequence). Trimming cost V 1 base and J 6 bases, with 16 bases left between them. CDR3 sequence reads: CASSLGEAGETNEQFF. DNA of the CDR3: TGTGCCAGCAGCTTAGGGGAAGCAGGGGAAACCAATGAGCAGTTCTTC.

This clone was found a few times. The chain joins TRBV30 to TRBJ1-6; a weak D match, TRBD1 (6 bases). The CDR3 sequence is 13 residues long. Germline V gene sequence: CDR1 GTSNPN, CDR2 SVGIG (reference sequence). V was trimmed by 5 bases and J by 9 bases, leaving 14 bases between them. DNA of the CDR3: TGTGCCTGGTGCCGGGGACATGGTTCACCCCTCCACTTT. Its protein is CAWCRGHGSPLHF. The full variable domain, with the rest looked up from reference TRBV30 and TRBJ1-6, is SQTIHQWPATLVQPVGSPLSLECTVEGTSNPNLYWYRQAAGRGLQLLFYSVGIGQISSEVPQNLSASRPQDRQFILSSKKLLLSDSGFYLCAWCRGHGSPLHFGNGTRLTVT.

This clone was picked up one time. The chain is built from TRBV7-9 and TRBJ1-2, with unresolved D. The germline gives CDR1 SEHNR, CDR2 FQNEAQ (reference sequence). Trimming pared 5 bases from V and 1 base from J, leaving 14 bases between. The CDR3 runs to 15 residues. The CDR3 here is CASSPRLGGNYGYTF. In DNA form, the CDR3 reads TGTGCCAGCAGCCCTCGCCTCGGAGGTAACTATGGCTACACCTTC.

Only a few counts were recorded for this clone. J is TRBJ1-4 and V is TRBV4-3; D not resolved. V lost 1 base and J lost 8, with 8 bases in between. CDR1 is LGHNA and CDR2 is YSLEER in the germline V gene. The CDR3 runs 13 residues. DNA of the CDR3: TGCGCCAGCAGCCAAGGGAGTCGGGAAAAACTGTTTTTT. Translating gives CASSQGSREKLFF.